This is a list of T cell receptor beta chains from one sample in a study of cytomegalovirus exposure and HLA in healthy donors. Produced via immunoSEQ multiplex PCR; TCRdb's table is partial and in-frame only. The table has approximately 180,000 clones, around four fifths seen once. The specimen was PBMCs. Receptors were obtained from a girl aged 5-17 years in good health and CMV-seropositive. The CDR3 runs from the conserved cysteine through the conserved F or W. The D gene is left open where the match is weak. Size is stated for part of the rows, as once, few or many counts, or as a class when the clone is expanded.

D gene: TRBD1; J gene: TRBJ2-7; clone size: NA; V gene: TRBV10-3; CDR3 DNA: TGTGCCATCAGCCCAGGGACAGGGGCATCCTACGAGCAGTACTTC; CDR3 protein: CAISPGTGASYEQYF
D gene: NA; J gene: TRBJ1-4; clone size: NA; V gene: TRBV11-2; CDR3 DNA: TGTGCCAGCAGCGCTGCTTTAACGTATGGTCGGCAGGGCGATGAAAAACTGTTTTTT; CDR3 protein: CASSAALTYGRQGDEKLFF
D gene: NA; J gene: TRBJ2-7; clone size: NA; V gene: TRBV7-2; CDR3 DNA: TGTGCCAGCAGCTTAGAGAGAAATGGCGAGCAGTACTTC; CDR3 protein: CASSLERNGEQYF
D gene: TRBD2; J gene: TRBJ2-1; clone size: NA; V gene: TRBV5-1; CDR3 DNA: TGCGCCAGCAGCTTGGCCGGCGGGGGGACTAATGAGCAGTTCTTC; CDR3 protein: CASSLAGGGTNEQFF
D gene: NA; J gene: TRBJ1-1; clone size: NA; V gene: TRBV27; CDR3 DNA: TGTGCCAGCAGTTTATGGGACAAGAACACTGAAGCTTTCTTT; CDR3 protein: CASSLWDKNTEAFF
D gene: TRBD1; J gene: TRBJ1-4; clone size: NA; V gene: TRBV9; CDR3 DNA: TGTGCCAGCAGCCCGAGGGGAGGGACAGGGGGAATAAGGGAAAAACTGTTTTTT; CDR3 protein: CASSPRGGTGGIREKLFF
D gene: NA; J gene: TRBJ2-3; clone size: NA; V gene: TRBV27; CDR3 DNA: TGTGCCAGCAGTTTTAATGGACTGAGCACAGATACGCAGTATTTT; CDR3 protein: CASSFNGLSTDTQYF
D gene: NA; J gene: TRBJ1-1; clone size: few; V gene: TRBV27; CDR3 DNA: TGTGCCAGCAGTTTAAAAGAAGGAGGCCGCGCTGAAGCTTTCTTT; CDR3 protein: CASSLKEGGRAEAFF
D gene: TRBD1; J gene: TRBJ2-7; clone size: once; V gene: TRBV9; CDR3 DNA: TGTGCCAGCAGCCTCCGGGACAGGCCCTACGAGCAGTACTTC; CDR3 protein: CASSLRDRPYEQYF
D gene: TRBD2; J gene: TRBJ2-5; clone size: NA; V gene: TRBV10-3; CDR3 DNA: TGTGCCATCAGTGGGGGAGGGGCAGCGGGGGGCCTCCAAGAGACCCAGTACTTC; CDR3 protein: CAISGGGAAGGLQETQYF
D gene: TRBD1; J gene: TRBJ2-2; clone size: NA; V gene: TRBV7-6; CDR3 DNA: TGTGCCAGCAGCCGGGACAGCAACACCGGGGAGCTGTTTTTT; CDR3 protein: CASSRDSNTGELFF
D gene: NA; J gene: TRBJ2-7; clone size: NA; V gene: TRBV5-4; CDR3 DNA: TGTGCCAGCAGTTTTGACAGGACCTACGAGCAGTACTTC; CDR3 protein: CASSFDRTYEQYF
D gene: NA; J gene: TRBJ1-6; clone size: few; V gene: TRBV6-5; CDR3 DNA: TGTGCCAGCAGGCCGGTGCCAGGGAATAATTCACCCCTCCACTTT; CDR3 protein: CASRPVPGNNSPLHF
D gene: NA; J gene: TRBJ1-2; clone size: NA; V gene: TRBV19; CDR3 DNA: TGTGCCAGTAGTCCCCAAGGACAGTGGATGGCGTCTGGCTACACCTTC; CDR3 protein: CASSPQGQWMASGYTF
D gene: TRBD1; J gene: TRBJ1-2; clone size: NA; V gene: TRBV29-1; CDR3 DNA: TGCAGCGCCCCAACCAAGGACAGGGGGCCCGGTGGCTACACCTTC; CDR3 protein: CSAPTKDRGPGGYTF
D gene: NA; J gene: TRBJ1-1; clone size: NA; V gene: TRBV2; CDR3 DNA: TGTGCCAGCAGGCAGGACATGAACACTGAAGCTTTCTTT; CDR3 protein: CASRQDMNTEAFF
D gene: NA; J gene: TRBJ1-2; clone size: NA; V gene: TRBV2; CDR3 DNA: TGTGCCAGCAGCGCCGCGTCCCGGGACTATGGCTACACCTTC; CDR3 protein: CASSAASRDYGYTF
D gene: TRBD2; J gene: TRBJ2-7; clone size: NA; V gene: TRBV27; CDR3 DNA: TGTGCCAGCAGTGGACTAGCGGACTCCTACGAGCAGTACTTC; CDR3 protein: CASSGLADSYEQYF
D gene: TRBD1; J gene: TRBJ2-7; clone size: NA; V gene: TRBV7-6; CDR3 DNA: TGTGCCAGCACCTTAGGACAGGGCTACGAGCAGTACTTC; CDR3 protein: CASTLGQGYEQYF
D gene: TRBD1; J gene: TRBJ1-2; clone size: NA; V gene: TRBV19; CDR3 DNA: TGTGCCACCCAGACAGGGGACTATGGCTACACCTTC; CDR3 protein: CATQTGDYGYTF